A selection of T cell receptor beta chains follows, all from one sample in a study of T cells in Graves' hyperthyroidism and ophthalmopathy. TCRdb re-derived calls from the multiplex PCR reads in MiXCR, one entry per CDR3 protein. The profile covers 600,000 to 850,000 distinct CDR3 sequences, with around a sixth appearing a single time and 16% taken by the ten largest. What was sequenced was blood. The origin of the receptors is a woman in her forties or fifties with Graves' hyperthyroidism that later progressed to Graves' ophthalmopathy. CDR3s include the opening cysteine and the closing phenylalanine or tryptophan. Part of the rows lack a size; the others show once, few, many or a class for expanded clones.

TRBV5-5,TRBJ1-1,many,CASSLGGGRNTEAFF
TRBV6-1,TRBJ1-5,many,CASSEGGDHQPQHF
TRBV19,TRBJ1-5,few,CASSPTGAQPQHF
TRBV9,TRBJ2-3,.,CASSVSGRPDTQYF
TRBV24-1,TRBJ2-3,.,CATSDTTHVSGGATDTQYF
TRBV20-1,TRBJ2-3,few,CSARGGDPHTDTQYF
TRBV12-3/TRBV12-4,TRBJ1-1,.,CASSLGVGVLAFF
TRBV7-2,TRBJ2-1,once,CASSPRLAGALARNEQFF
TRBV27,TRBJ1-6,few,CASSPGPIYNSPLHF
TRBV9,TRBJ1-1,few,CASSVRVGDTEAFF
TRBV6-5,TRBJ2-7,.,CASSYPTGRGGLHEQYF
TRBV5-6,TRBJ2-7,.,CASSFDRALSRDYEQYF
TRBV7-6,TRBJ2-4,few,CASSSTGQGREANIQYF
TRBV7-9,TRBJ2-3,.,CASSLYMGDTQYF
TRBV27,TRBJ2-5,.,CASSSEYQETQYF
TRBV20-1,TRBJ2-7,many,CSARHGGVSYEQYF
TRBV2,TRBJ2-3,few,CASSDGGLAGESTDTQYF
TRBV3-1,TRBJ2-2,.,CASSQPRSGAPGELFF
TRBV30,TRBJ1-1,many,CAWSVSGLTEAFF
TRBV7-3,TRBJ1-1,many,CASSSQGAYTEAFF
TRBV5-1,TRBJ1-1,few,CASSASGREIVTEAFF
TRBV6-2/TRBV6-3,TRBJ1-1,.,CASSSYGVNTEAFF